Each of the 13 T cell receptor beta chains below was sequenced from the same sample in a study of blood T cell repertoires in COVID-19. Assay used: immunoSEQ multiplex PCR; TCRdb lists only in-frame clones, some missing. The sample carries under 300,000 clones, 70% to 90% recorded once. Material for sequencing was peripheral blood. Receptors originate from a middle-aged woman who had recovered from COVID-19.

The sample holds one count of this clone. The V call is TRBV7-9, the J call TRBJ2-3, with 7 positions matching TRBD2. This CDR3 spans 14 amino acids. V dropped 5 bases and J dropped 6; count of bases not matched to a gene: 8. Germline CDR1 SEHNR, CDR2 FQNEAQ (reference sequence). The CDR3: CASSPPLGGDTQYF. The CDR3 nucleotides read TGTGCCAGCAGCCCCCCCCTGGGGGGGGATACGCAGTATTTT. Looking up the rest from reference TRBV7-9 and TRBJ2-3 gives the full variable domain: DTGVSQNPRHKITKRGQNVTFRCDPISEHNRLYWYRQTLGQGPEFLTYFQNEAQLEKSRLLSDRFSAERPKGSFSTLEIQRTEQGDSAMYLCASSPPLGGDTQYFGPGTRLTVL.

The chain carries TRBV4-2 and TRBJ1-2; D might be TRBD1 (5 bases). The CDR3 contains 12 residues. V was trimmed by 0 bases and J by 8 bases, leaving 7 bases between them. Germline CDR1 LGHNA, CDR2 YNFKEQ. In DNA form, the CDR3 reads TGTGCCAGCAGCCAAGAGGGGCGGGGCTACACCTTC. Its translation: CASSQEGRGYTF.

V gene TRBV2 combines with J gene TRBJ2-1; a weak D match, TRBD2 (6 bases). The CDR3 loop spans 12 amino acids. V lost 8 bases and J 10 bases, leaving 15 bases between the germline ends. CDR1 SNHLY and CDR2 FYNNEI come from the germline V gene. Here the CDR3 reads CASDRGAGEQFF. The CDR3 nucleotides read TGTGCCAGCGACAGAGGCGCGGGGGAGCAGTTCTTC.

The chain joins TRBV6-2 or TRBV6-3 to TRBJ2-3, with 9 bases matching TRBD2. The CDR3 is made up of 16 amino acids. The J segment lost 1 base and the V segment lost 2 bases, leaving 4 bases of the junction unmatched. The germline gives CDR1 MNHEY, CDR2 SVGEGT. DNA of the CDR3: TGTGCCAGCAGTTACCGGCGGGAGGGTGGCACAGATACGCAGTATTTT. Translation gives CASSYRREGGTDTQYF.

The J gene is TRBJ2-7, the V gene TRBV6-5; unclear D gene. V dropped 3 bases and J dropped 1 base, with 10 bases sitting between them. Germline V gene data show CDR1 as MNHEY and CDR2 as SVGAGI. This CDR3 is built from 14 residues. CDR3 loop: CASSYSEESYEQYF. CDR3 in DNA: TGTGCCAGCAGTTATTCCGAGGAGTCCTACGAGCAGTACTTC.

This sequence joins TRBV6-5 and TRBJ1-1; 7 bases are shared with TRBD1. This CDR3 has 14 residues. The V gene end was trimmed by 3 bases and the J gene end by 2 bases; junction bases not matched to a gene: 3. Germline V gene lookup returns CDR1 MNHEY and CDR2 SVGAGI. In nucleotides, the CDR3 is TGTGCCAGCAGTTATCAGGGGGTCAACACTGAAGCTTTCTTT. Encoded protein: CASSYQGVNTEAFF.

The gene calls are TRBV19 and TRBJ1-5; 7 nucleotides match TRBD1. The CDR3 consists of 16 residues. Trimming at V came to 5 bases and at J to 1 base, leaving 8 bases not matched to a gene. Germline V gene sequence: CDR1 LNHDA, CDR2 SQIVND (reference sequence). CDR3 coding DNA: TGTGCCAGTAGTGGACACAGGGGAGTAAGCAATCAGCCCCAGCATTTT. Translating it yields CASSGHRGVSNQPQHF.

As regards this clone: One junction end does not reproduce the germline sequence, and a read error may be involved. This chain uses TRBV7-7 with TRBJ2-5, with TRBD2 matching over 7 bases. This CDR3 has 15 amino acids. The germline gives CDR1 SSHAT, CDR2 FNYEAQ (reference sequence). The CDR3 loop reads CASSPASSGYGTQYF. Here the CDR3 DNA reads TGTGCTAGCAGCCCAGCCTCTAGCGGCTATGGGACCCAGTACTTC.

In this sample, this clone turned up once. The chain recombines TRBV30 with TRBJ1-1, with D possibly matching TRBD1 (5 bases). Germline V gives CDR1 GTSNPN, CDR2 SVGIG (reference sequence). The CDR3 extends over 17 amino acids. The V end lost 3 bases, the J end lost 3 bases, and 23 bases lay between the germline ends. CDR3 protein: CAWRTRGGGTQDTEAFF. For the CDR3, the DNA is TGTGCCTGGAGAACCCGGGGGGGTGGGACCCAGGACACTGAAGCTTTCTTT.

The chain combines TRBV5-1 with TRBJ1-5, with a possible D match to TRBD1 (6 bases). This CDR3 contains 15 residues. V was trimmed by 4 bases and J by 2 bases, leaving 13 bases between them. The germline V gene has CDR1 SGHRS and CDR2 YFSETQ. CDR3 coding DNA: TGCGCCAGCAGCCCCTCCTCAGGGGGCAATCAGCCCCAGCATTTT. This codes for CASSPSSGGNQPQHF.

The chain has TRBV6-2 or TRBV6-3 and TRBJ2-1; unclear D gene. With 2 bases removed from V and 5 bases from J, the gap between germline ends came to 10 bases. CDR3 length: 14 residues. Per the germline V gene, CDR1 is MNHEY and CDR2 is SVGEGT. The CDR3 nucleotides read TGTGCCAGCAGTTACGTCTTTAACAACAATGAGCAGTTCTTC. This translates into CASSYVFNNNEQFF.

The chain combines TRBV4-1 with TRBJ2-2, with 7 bases matching TRBD2. CDR1 and CDR2 (germline): MGHRA, YSYEKL. V was clipped by 1 base and J by 8 bases; unmatched bases: 7. CDR3 size: 15 residues. CDR3 sequence (DNA): TGCGCCAGCAGCCAAGGGGGCGGGAGTTCTGGGGAGCTGTTTTTT. Translation gives CASSQGGGSSGELFF.

This sequence joins TRBV9 and TRBJ2-4; D gene ambiguous. The germline V and J ends were trimmed by 0 bases and 0 bases, with 10 bases remaining between them. Germline V lookup: CDR1 SGDLS, CDR2 YYNGEE. CDR3 length: 16 residues. DNA of the CDR3: TGTGCCAGCAGCGTAGGGTCGGGTATAGCCAAAAACATTCAGTACTTC. As protein: CASSVGSGIAKNIQYF.